This T cell receptor beta chain was sequenced during a study of blood T cells in healthy people across ages (dated by TCRdb to 2015 to 2017). For context, the study as a whole: Template switching captured roughly one uniquely barcoded TCR beta cDNA molecule per two T cells in model experiments. Age-related changes in TCR beta repertoire diversity were measured in the study by deep sequencing normalized with unique cDNA molecular identifiers. To avoid experimental bias, donors of different ages were distributed randomly across sequencing lanes. The donors were split into four age groups: young (average 16 years), middle-aged (around 37), aged (roughly 68) and long-lived (approximately 80). The study analyzed two additional independent replicas of 1 million unique cDNA reads from the same blood draw for two donors, one aged 18 to 29 and one aged 80 or older.

Study-level results and caveats: Estimates of total diversity from one million sequenced T cells were regarded as lower bounds and underestimates. Observed TCR beta diversity per million T cells fell roughly linearly with age, and a significant reduction was already apparent by age around 40. Because profiling used bulk unsorted PBMCs, naive and antigen-experienced compartments could not be compared conclusively. The long-lived group showed more naive CD4+ T cells, fewer expanded clones and increased TCR diversity than the aged group, suggesting age selection. The percentage of naive T cells measured by flow cytometry correlated strongly with observed TCR beta diversity. Because donor CMV infection status was unknown, age-related changes in expanded clonotypes were potentially confounded.

Points on this clonotype: Its binding antigen is unknown. No base quality information exists; no much larger clone differs at one position.

The library relied on 5' RACE. These reads were obtained on an Illumina HiSeq 2500. A second PCR of roughly 6 to 12 cycles was run with a J-beta primer mix and a sample-barcoded 5' primer. A unique molecular identifier was introduced onto each TCR beta cDNA molecule by a template-switch 5' adaptor carrying 12 random nucleotides. At least 2.5 million CDR3-containing paired-end reads were obtained from each sample. The Mint cDNA synthesis kit, primed by a TRBC-specific oligonucleotide, was used to synthesize first-strand cDNA from all RNA. All cDNA was treated with uracil-DNA glycosylase and then went through a first 18-cycle PCR with the universal primers M1SS and BC2_uni_R. The paper's data handling went like this. For normalization, 1 million high-quality reads were randomly selected from each sample, with every read carrying a distinct molecular identifier. Reads with shared molecular identifiers were discarded instead of being binned into consensus sequences. MiTCR, with a Q25 quality threshold and the strictest error-elimination algorithm, was used for CDR3 identification, clonotype clustering and error correction. A nonparametric unseen species model with Euler transformation was used to estimate lower-bound total TCR beta diversity. The raw public data were reprocessed by TCRdb itself: fastp quality trimming at Q25, MiXCR clonotype calling, in-frame beta chains only. Rows with a matching CDR3 protein are joined into one entry that keeps the most common DNA and genes. The V and J calls shown here were made by TCRdb, not taken from the authors' results. Recorded for this sample are about 800,000 distinct CDR3 sequences; roughly 50% of them occurred a single time. The ten largest clones take up 20% to 25% of the sample.

The CDR3 contains 14 residues, cysteine and phenylalanine counted. Only the CDR3 region is kept as DNA, spanning 42 bases read in frame from base 1. The germline V gene encodes CDR1 KGHDR and CDR2 SFDVKD. V loses 11 bases of germline sequence and J loses 3 bases, and the interval between the two ends is 17 bases. Donors were about 36 systemically healthy Caucasian individuals from Russia aged roughly 6 to 100 years. About 9.1 milliliters of peripheral blood were collected from each donor into EDTA-treated Vacutainer tubes. Ficoll-Paque density-gradient centrifugation was used to isolate PBMCs, with at least 6 million obtained per sample. Trizol reagent was used to extract total RNA from the PBMCs, yielding at least 5 micrograms per sample. The percentages of naive CD45RAhigh/CD27high T cells were determined by flow cytometry on a PBMC aliquot from every donor.

The specimen sequenced was blood. The TCR sequence derives from a man aged 30 to 45 in good health. Rearrangement joined TRBV24-1 to TRBJ2-3, with the D gene possibly TRBD1 or TRBD2, each one fitting 6 bases. The CDR3 region: CAIGGGYGTDTQYF. The sequenced DNA: TGTGCCATCGGAGGGGGTTATGGGACAGATACGCAGTATTTT.